Listed below are T cell receptor beta chains from one sample, sequenced in a study of OX40 agonist ivuxolimab in advanced cancers. Assay: immunoSEQ multiplex PCR; the TCRdb copy retains only in-frame clones and omits some. This table holds about 72,000 clones, about 84% found once. Material: CD4+ or CD8+ T cells sorted from blood, obtained in a trial of the OX40 agonist ivuxolimab. These receptors were taken from an adult with an advanced solid tumor such as melanoma, head and neck, liver or kidney cancer. CDR3s include the opening cysteine and the closing phenylalanine or tryptophan. The D gene is left open where the match is weak. Where a row states a size, it is once, few, many or the class of an expanded clone; other rows omit it.

D: .; J: TRBJ2-2; size: .; V: TRBV7-3; DNA: TGTGCCAGCAGCTTAAACGGTGTCACCGGGGAGCTGTTTTTT; CDR3: CASSLNGVTGELFF
D: .; J: TRBJ1-6; size: .; V: TRBV12-1; DNA: TGTGCCAGCAGCAAAAGTAATTCACCCCTCCACTTT; CDR3: CASSKSNSPLHF
D: TRBD1; J: TRBJ1-1; size: .; V: TRBV7-9; DNA: TGTGCCAGCAGCTTAGACCAGGGGGATGCTGAAGCTTTCTTT; CDR3: CASSLDQGDAEAFF
D: .; J: TRBJ2-7; size: .; V: TRBV9; DNA: TGTGCCAGCAGCGTAGTAGGGGACTACGAGCAGTACTTC; CDR3: CASSVVGDYEQYF
D: TRBD2; J: TRBJ2-7; size: .; V: TRBV9; DNA: TGTGCCAGCAGCGTAGATCCGGGAGGGCCATACGAGCAGTACTTC; CDR3: CASSVDPGGPYEQYF
D: .; J: TRBJ2-2; size: .; V: TRBV9; DNA: TGTGCCAGCAGCGCGGACGCCGGAGGGGTGACCGGGGAGCTGTTTTTT; CDR3: CASSADAGGVTGELFF
D: .; J: TRBJ1-2; size: .; V: TRBV6-5; DNA: TGTGCCAGCAGCCGACAAGCTAACTATGGCTACACCTTC; CDR3: CASSRQANYGYTF
D: .; J: TRBJ2-3; size: .; V: TRBV11-2; DNA: TGTGCCAGCAGCTTAGCAGGGGATACGCAGTATTTT; CDR3: CASSLAGDTQYF
D: .; J: TRBJ1-4; size: once; V: TRBV11-1; DNA: TGTGCCAGCAGTTCGGCGGGAACTAATGAAAAACTGTTTTTT; CDR3: CASSSAGTNEKLFF
D: TRBD1; J: TRBJ1-1; size: .; V: TRBV28; DNA: TGTGCCAGCAGTTTATGGCAGGGGGCTACGAACACTGAAGCTTTCTTT; CDR3: CASSLWQGATNTEAFF
D: TRBD2; J: TRBJ2-3; size: .; V: TRBV6-1; DNA: TGTGCCAGCAGTGAAATACTAGCGGGAGCGTCCGTGGGATTCACAGATACGCAGTATTTT; CDR3: CASSEILAGASVGFTDTQYF
D: .; J: TRBJ1-1; size: few; V: TRBV6-5; DNA: TGTGCCAGCACTTCGCCAGGGGAGAACACTGAAGCTTTCTTT; CDR3: CASTSPGENTEAFF
D: .; J: TRBJ2-3; size: .; V: TRBV19; DNA: TGTGCCAGTAGTACGTCAGGAATGGCCGGCACAGATACGCAGTATTTT; CDR3: CASSTSGMAGTDTQYF
D: .; J: TRBJ1-6; size: once; V: TRBV9; DNA: TGTGCCAGCAGCTGGGACCGAAGCTCCTATAATTCACCCCTCCACTTT; CDR3: CASSWDRSSYNSPLHF
D: .; J: TRBJ1-5; size: .; V: TRBV5-1; DNA: TGCGCCAGCAGCTTAGGGGTTGAGGGGACATCGGGTGAGCCCCAGCATTTT; CDR3: CASSLGVEGTSGEPQHF
D: .; J: TRBJ2-1; size: .; V: TRBV4-2; DNA: TGTGCCAGCAGCCAAGATCGCGGCTCGTACAATGAGCAGTTCTTC; CDR3: CASSQDRGSYNEQFF
D: .; J: TRBJ2-7; size: .; V: TRBV27; DNA: TGTGCCAGCAGTTTCAGCGGCGCCTACGAGCAGTACTTC; CDR3: CASSFSGAYEQYF
D: .; J: TRBJ1-2; size: .; V: TRBV18; DNA: TGTGCCAGCACAATATCCAGGGATAGCTATGGCTACACCTTC; CDR3: CASTISRDSYGYTF
D: .; J: TRBJ2-5; size: .; V: TRBV2; DNA: TGTGCCAGCACTCAGGACTATCCAGAGACCCAGTACTTC; CDR3: CASTQDYPETQYF
D: TRBD1; J: TRBJ2-2; size: .; V: TRBV19; DNA: TGTGCCAGTGGTCGGACAGGGAACACCGGGGAGCTGTTTTTT; CDR3: CASGRTGNTGELFF
D: .; J: TRBJ2-1; size: few; V: TRBV25-1; DNA: TGTGCCAGCAGTGATGGGTCTAGCGTCTACAATGAGCAGTTCTTC; CDR3: CASSDGSSVYNEQFF
D: .; J: TRBJ1-2; size: .; V: TRBV6-5; DNA: TGTGCCAGCAGTTTTGTTTCTAACTATGGCTACACCTTC; CDR3: CASSFVSNYGYTF
D: TRBD1; J: TRBJ2-7; size: once; V: TRBV10-3; DNA: TGTGCCATCAGGGAATCCGGGACAGGGATCTACGAGCAGTACTTC; CDR3: CAIRESGTGIYEQYF